Reported below is one T cell receptor (beta chain). Antigen unknown. The entry originates in a study of T cell responses to AZD1222 COVID-19 vaccine. General observations from the study: Among spike-specific TCRs, nearly half reportedly target unmutated variant regions. Mostly white British, mostly female donors; authors suggested clonal diversity may be underestimated. Among AZD1222 vaccinees, only five or six were seropositive at baseline. Repertoires were obtained only post-peak T cell response.

Profiling relied on immunoSEQ multiplex PCR, and the TCRdb table lists in-frame clones only, not all of them. The data show over 100,000 clones, around nine tenths seen once. With 0 bases removed from V and 0 bases from J, the gap between germline ends came to 9 bases. In germline, CDR1 is SGDLS, CDR2 YYNGEE. The CDR3 is made up of 15 amino acids. The J gene is TRBJ1-1, the V gene TRBV9; D is ambiguous. The specimen comprised peripheral blood, sampled on day 0 of AZD1222 vaccination. This receptor was identified in an adult in good health. CDR3 protein: CASSVGGSMNTEAFF. The CDR3 nucleotides read TGTGCCAGCAGCGTAGGTGGCAGCATGAACACTGAAGCTTTCTTT.